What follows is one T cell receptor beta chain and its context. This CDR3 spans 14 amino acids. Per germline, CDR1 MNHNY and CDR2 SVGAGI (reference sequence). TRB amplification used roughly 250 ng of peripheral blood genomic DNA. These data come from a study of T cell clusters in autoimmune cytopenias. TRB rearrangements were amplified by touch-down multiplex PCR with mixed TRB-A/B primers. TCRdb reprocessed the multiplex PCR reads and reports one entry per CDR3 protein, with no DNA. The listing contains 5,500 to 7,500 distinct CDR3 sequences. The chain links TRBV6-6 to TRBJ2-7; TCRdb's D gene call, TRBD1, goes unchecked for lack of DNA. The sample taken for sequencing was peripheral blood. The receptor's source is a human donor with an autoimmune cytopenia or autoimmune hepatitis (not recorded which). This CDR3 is CASSYAGQGLEQYF.